These 6 T cell receptor beta chains came from one sample sequenced in a study of blood T cell repertoires in COVID-19. The data were produced by immunoSEQ multiplex PCR, yet TCRdb's version contains in-frame clones alone and is incomplete. The sample records a few hundred thousand clones, around 85% being singletons. Sequencing was performed on PBMCs or T cells enriched from blood (not recorded which). The source of these receptors is an older woman who had recovered from COVID-19.

The CDR3 spells CASSLQQVDEQFF. The CDR3 DNA reads TGCGCCAGCAGCTTACAACAGGTCGATGAGCAGTTCTTC. This sequence joins TRBV5-1 and TRBJ2-1, with D maybe TRBD1 (5 bases). The CDR3 runs to 13 residues. Germline V gives CDR1 SGHRS, CDR2 YFSETQ. V was cut by 2 bases and J by 8 bases, with 11 bases left in between.

J is TRBJ2-4 and V is TRBV6-5; unclear D gene. V lost 4 bases, J lost 5 bases, and 9 bases lay in between. The CDR3 is 13 residues long. The germline V gene has CDR1 MNHEY and CDR2 SVGAGI. CDR3 sequence (DNA): TGTGCCAGCAGTTCCGACGGAGAAAACATTCAGTACTTC. Its translation: CASSSDGENIQYF.

The rearrangement links TRBV5-1 to TRBJ1-4; 11 bases agree with TRBD1. J gave up 7 bases and V 4 bases, and 9 bases lay outside the gene matches. The CDR3 length is 16 residues. Germline V lookup: CDR1 SGHRS, CDR2 YFSETQ. The CDR3 DNA is TGCGCCAGCAGCGGACAGGGGGCGGGAAAGGGTGAAAAACTGTTTTTT. Translating gives CASSGQGAGKGEKLFF.

This chain joins TRBV19 and TRBJ1-5; D gene ambiguous. V was cut by 0 bases and J by 9 bases, with 21 bases left in between. The germline CDR1 and CDR2 sequences are LNHDA and SQIVND (reference sequence). CDR3 length: 17 residues. CDR3 residues: CASSIDNSGGRKRPQHF. DNA of the CDR3: TGTGCCAGTAGTATAGATAATTCGGGAGGGAGGAAAAGGCCCCAGCATTTT.

This chain uses TRBV24-1 with TRBJ2-3, with 11 bases that match TRBD1. The J segment lost 0 bases and the V segment lost 10 bases, leaving 2 bases of the junction unmatched. The length of the CDR3 is 14 residues. Per the germline V gene, CDR1 is KGHDR and CDR2 is SFDVKD. The CDR3 bases are TGTGCCACTGGGGACAGGGGGAGCACAGATACGCAGTATTTT. It codes for CATGDRGSTDTQYF.

This chain connects TRBV6-1 to TRBJ1-3; 7 nucleotides line up with TRBD1. This CDR3 has 17 amino acids. The J segment lost 0 bases and the V segment lost 2 bases, leaving 7 bases of the junction unmatched. CDR1 is MNHNS and CDR2 is SASEGT in the germline V gene. CDR3 loop: CASSEPGQTDSGNTIYF. The CDR3 nucleotides are TGTGCCAGCAGTGAACCGGGACAGACTGACTCTGGAAACACCATATATTTT.